This TCR beta chain emerged from a study of graft-versus-host responses after intestinal transplantation. Overall study context: Once they had received anti-thymocyte globulin induction, all recipients took tacrolimus and steroids for about three years. Study-wide findings and caveats: Some GvH clones appeared in ileal mucosa or blood before recipient bone marrow.

A remark on this clone: What it binds is unknown.

Germline-derived CDR1 and CDR2 are SGHRS and YFSETQ. Trimming cost V 6 bases and J 1 base, with 10 bases left between them. The CDR3 extends over 13 amino acids. The table came from immunoSEQ multiplex PCR; TCRdb's copy has only in-frame clones and leaves some out. The sample holds fewer than 130,000 clones; roughly 95% are singletons and the top ten take roughly 0.5%. Sequenced material: unstimulated CD8+ T cells sorted from spleen or lymph node cells, taken before intestinal transplant. This TCR was sampled from a human donor who received an intestinal transplant. V usage is TRBV5-1 and J usage is TRBJ1-1, with D perhaps matching TRBD1 (5 bases). DNA for the CDR3: TGCGCCAGCATCGGGGGAGGGAACACTGAAGCTTTCTTT. As protein: CASIGGGNTEAFF.